One T cell receptor (beta chain) is described in this entry. Germline V gives CDR1 SGHRS, CDR2 YFSETQ. The CDR3 extends over 15 amino acids. After removal of 3 bases from V and 4 bases from J, the junction contained 3 bases not matched to a gene. This specimen comes from a study of blood T cell repertoires in COVID-19. Study background: Material from acute and convalescent COVID-19 was sourced from the United States, Italy and Spain. The analysed material was cDNA or gDNA that came from T cells, B-cell-depleted T cells, or PBMCs.

Clones were read by immunoSEQ multiplex PCR, and TCRdb kept only the in-frame ones, dropping some. The table lists some 98,000 clones, around 82% of them singletons. The gene calls are TRBV5-1 and TRBJ2-1, with TRBD2 matching 11 bases. Sequencing input: peripheral blood. The receptor was derived from a man between 65 and 79 years old with active or convalescent COVID-19. CDR3: CASSSRLAGYNEQFF. The CDR3 DNA sequence: TGCGCCAGCAGCTCCCGACTAGCGGGGTACAATGAGCAGTTCTTC.